The rows below give T cell receptor beta chains drawn from one sample of a study of glioma-infiltrating T cells. MiXCR, applied by TCRdb to the multiplex PCR reads, yields one record per CDR3 protein. The sample lists around 10,000 distinct CDR3 sequences, about three fifths occurring once. Source material: glioma tissue, nonneoplastic brain tissue, or PBMCs (not recorded which). The receptors originated from a human donor with low-grade glioma or glioblastoma, undergoing nonglioma brain surgery, or in good health (not recorded which). Both conserved end residues are part of each CDR3. The order of the fields is D gene, J gene, clone size, V gene, CDR3 DNA, CDR3 protein. A D gene is named only where the DNA matches it firmly. Clone size is not always given. Where it is, it says once, few, many or a class for expanded clones.

NA | TRBJ2-1 | many | TRBV3-1 | TGTGCCATCAGCCAAGTCGGGCTAACGCATGAGCAGTTCTTC | CAISQVGLTHEQFF
NA | TRBJ2-7 | NA | TRBV18 | TGTGCCAGCTCACGTAGGGTACCCTACGAGAAGTACTTC | CASSRRVPYEKYF
TRBD1 | TRBJ2-7 | NA | TRBV20-1 | TGCAGTGCTAGATCCGGGACAGCGTTATCCTACGAGCAGTACTTC | CSARSGTALSYEQYF
NA | TRBJ1-5 | NA | TRBV19 | TGTGCCAGTAGCAATCAGCCCCAGCATTTT | CASSNQPQHF
TRBD2 | TRBJ2-7 | NA | TRBV20-1 | TGCAGTGCTAGAGCACTAGCGGGAGGGCTCTCCTACGAGCAGTACTTC | CSARALAGGLSYEQYF
TRBD1 | TRBJ1-1 | medium-sized | TRBV28 | TGTGCCAGCAGTTTACCAGGGGGGTACACTGAAGCTTTCTTT | CASSLPGGYTEAFF
NA | TRBJ2-1 | many | TRBV19 | TGTGCCAGTACCCAACGGGGGGCCCCCTACAATGAGCAGTTCTTC | CASTQRGAPYNEQFF
NA | TRBJ1-1 | NA | TRBV28 | TGTGCCAGCAGCTCGGTGCTCGGCGGGGGGAACACTGAAGCTTTCTTT | CASSSVLGGGNTEAFF
TRBD1 | TRBJ1-1 | few | TRBV12-3/TRBV12-4 | TGTGCCAGCAGTGTGGCAGGGGGCTACACTGAAGCTTTCTTT | CASSVAGGYTEAFF
TRBD1 | TRBJ1-1 | NA | TRBV6-2/TRBV6-3 | TGCGCCAGCAGTTACTCAACACACCCTTCGACAGGGGCATTGAACACTGAAGCTTTCTTT | CASSYSTHPSTGALNTEAFF
NA | TRBJ2-7 | NA | TRBV27 | TGTGCCCGCACCACCTTTGGGCCCTACGAGCAGTACTTC | CARTTFGPYEQYF
TRBD1 | TRBJ1-1 | NA | TRBV12-3/TRBV12-4 | TGTGCCAGCAGTGTGGGACAGGCGAACACTGAAGCTTTCTTT | CASSVGQANTEAFF
NA | TRBJ2-5 | medium-sized | TRBV6-1 | TGTGCCAGCAGGAGCGGACAAGAGACCCAGTACTTC | CASRSGQETQYF
NA | TRBJ2-6 | NA | TRBV28 | TGTGCCAGCAGTTTACCACCTCCCACTGTGGCCAACGTCCTGACTTTC | CASSLPPPTVANVLTF
NA | TRBJ1-5 | NA | TRBV2 | TGTGCCAGCAGGATTGGGCACCAGCATTTT | CASRIGHQHF
NA | TRBJ2-1 | many | TRBV29-1 | TGCAGCGTTGAGGACAGTTACAATGAGCAGTTCTTC | CSVEDSYNEQFF
TRBD2 | TRBJ2-1 | few | TRBV30 | TGTGCCTGGAAAACTAGCGGTTCCTACAATGAGCAGTTCTTC | CAWKTSGSYNEQFF
NA | TRBJ2-3 | NA | TRBV20-1 | TGCAGTTCCCAAGCCGTATACAGGGTAGGCACATATACGCAGTATTTT | CSSQAVYRVGTYTQYF
NA | TRBJ2-1 | NA | TRBV20-1 | TGCAGTGCCGAGAGTGTGAGGGGGAGAGCCGTGGGTGGGAATGAGCAGTTCTTC | CSAESVRGRAVGGNEQFF
TRBD2 | TRBJ2-2 | NA | TRBV28 | TGTGCCAGCAGTTTATGGGTACTAGCGGCGAACATCTGGGAGCTGTTTTTT | CASSLWVLAANIWELFF
TRBD2 | TRBJ2-1 | NA | TRBV7-9 | TGTGCCAGCGGCACGGGAGGGGGGGACAATGGGCAGTTCTTC | CASGTGGGDNGQFF
TRBD2 | TRBJ2-1 | NA | TRBV10-3 | TGCGCCATCAGTGATGAAAATCTAGCGGGAGTTCGCAATGAGAAGTTCTTC | CAISDENLAGVRNEKFF
NA | TRBJ1-1 | many | TRBV4-1 | TGCGCCAGCAGCCAAGATGATTTTGTCCGGGAGAATGAAGCTTTCTTT | CASSQDDFVRENEAFF
TRBD1 | TRBJ2-1 | NA | TRBV6-6 | TGTGCCAGAAGTTACCTGGGACAGGGTACCTACAATGAGAAGTTCTTC | CARSYLGQGTYNEKFF
NA | TRBJ2-1 | few | TRBV6-2/TRBV6-3 | TGTGCCAGCTCGGAAGTGGTGGGTTCCTACAATGAGCAGTTCTTC | CASSEVVGSYNEQFF
NA | TRBJ2-7 | many | TRBV18 | TGTGCCAGCTCGTTCAACAGGGTTTCCTACGAGCAGTACTTC | CASSFNRVSYEQYF
NA | TRBJ1-1 | once | TRBV28 | TGTGACGGCAGCCGAAACACTGAAGCTTTCTTT | CDGSRNTEAFF
NA | TRBJ1-2 | many | TRBV29-1 | TGCAGCGCCGTGACAGGAATGCGAAACTATGGCTACACCTTC | CSAVTGMRNYGYTF
TRBD1 | TRBJ1-5 | NA | TRBV7-8 | TGTGCCGGAAGCCAAGGACAGGGGCAGAATCAGCCCCAGGATTTT | CAGSQGQGQNQPQDF
NA | TRBJ1-6 | NA | TRBV7-2 | TGTGCCAGCAGCCGAGTTGACAGGTGGGATTCACCCCTCCACTTT | CASSRVDRWDSPLHF
TRBD2 | TRBJ2-7 | NA | TRBV10-3 | TGTGCCATCATTGCTACTAGCGGGATATGGAACGAGCAGTACTTC | CAIIATSGIWNEQYF
NA | TRBJ1-2 | medium-sized | TRBV4-1 | TGCGCCAGCAGCGATGGGGGAGGGAACTATGGCTACACCTTC | CASSDGGGNYGYTF
NA | TRBJ1-1 | many | TRBV9 | TGTGCCAGCAGCGAAATGGACAGCCCGCGCACTGAAGCTTTCTTT | CASSEMDSPRTEAFF
NA | TRBJ2-7 | medium-sized | TRBV11-2 | TGTGCCAGCAGCTTAGACAGGCGTCGGGAGCAGTACTTC | CASSLDRRREQYF
TRBD2 | TRBJ2-1 | NA | TRBV15 | TGTGCAACCAGCAGAGAACGTACTAGCGGGCCCATCAATGAGCAGTTCTTC | CATSRERTSGPINEQFF
NA | TRBJ2-7 | NA | TRBV7-9 | TGTGCCAGCAGCTTAACAGATGCCTACGTCCAGTACTTC | CASSLTDAYVQYF
NA | TRBJ2-2 | many | TRBV3-1 | TGTGCCATCAGCCTATTGAACACCGGGGAGCTGTTTTTT | CAISLLNTGELFF
NA | TRBJ1-1 | large | TRBV28 | TGTGCCAGCAGTTTTGGGGGGGGCACTGAAGCTTTCTTT | CASSFGGGTEAFF
NA | TRBJ1-1 | medium-sized | TRBV2 | TGTGCCAGCAGCGGACATCACGGTGGGGCTTTCTTT | CASSGHHGGAFF
NA | TRBJ1-5 | NA | TRBV3-1 | TGTGCCAGCAGCATCGGGGTCAACAATCAGCCCCAGCACTTT | CASSIGVNNQPQHF